Listed below are T cell receptor beta chains from one sample, sequenced in a study of PD-1 blockade in classical Hodgkin lymphoma. Sequenced by immunoSEQ multiplex PCR; TCRdb stores in-frame clones only, minus some. The data contain around 30,000 clones, roughly nine tenths of them seen just once; the ten biggest clones take up 3.8%. The sample comprised peripheral blood mononuclear cells (PBMCs). These receptors all stem from a human donor with classical Hodgkin lymphoma. CDR3s include the opening cysteine and the closing phenylalanine or tryptophan. D genes are given only for firm matches. Rows give clone size only sometimes, using once, few, many, or a class for an expanded clone.

len	v_gene	d_gene	abundance	j_gene	CDR3nt	CDR3aa
19	TRBV21-1	NA	NA	TRBJ2-1	TGTGCCAGCGAAAAGGGATGCGAGCGGGAACCGGGAACCTACAATGAGCAGTTCTTC	CASEKGCEREPGTYNEQFF
12	TRBV28	TRBD1	NA	TRBJ1-2	TGTGCCAGCAGGGACAGGCCCTATGGCTACACCTTC	CASRDRPYGYTF
15	TRBV19	NA	NA	TRBJ1-2	TGTGCCAGTAGTATAGGGGGGACACCTAACTATGGCTACACCTTC	CASSIGGTPNYGYTF
18	TRBV7-6	TRBD1	NA	TRBJ1-5	TGTGCCAGCAGCCGTCCCGGGACAGGGGTGGGCAACGATCAGCCCCAGCATTTT	CASSRPGTGVGNDQPQHF
16	TRBV19	TRBD2	NA	TRBJ2-1	TGTGCCAGTAGTATTACTAGCGGGAGGACTTACAATGAGCAGTTCTTC	CASSITSGRTYNEQFF
13	TRBV5-1	NA	NA	TRBJ2-3	TGCGCCAGCAGCTCCCAAGACAGAGATACGCAGTATTTT	CASSSQDRDTQYF
15	TRBV28	TRBD1	NA	TRBJ1-5	TGTGCCAGCAGTGGGGGGACAGGGATATTACAGCCCCAGCATTTT	CASSGGTGILQPQHF
13	TRBV6-5	TRBD1	NA	TRBJ1-1	TGTGCCAGCAGTACCAGGGGGCAGGTTGAAGCTTTCTTT	CASSTRGQVEAFF
15	TRBV7-9	TRBD2	NA	TRBJ2-1	TGTGCCAGCAGCTCAGCGGGAGGGCTTTACAATGAGCAGTTCTTC	CASSSAGGLYNEQFF
15	TRBV30	TRBD2	NA	TRBJ2-3	TGTGCCTGGAGTCCGGGACTAGCGTCCTCAGATACGCAGTATTTT	CAWSPGLASSDTQYF
14	TRBV7-2	NA	once	TRBJ2-5	TGTGCCAGCAGCTTAGGACTAGGGGGGGAGACCCAGTACTTC	CASSLGLGGETQYF
14	TRBV5-6	TRBD1	NA	TRBJ2-5	TGTGCCAGCAGCCTTATCGACAGGGAAGAGACCCAGTACTTC	CASSLIDREETQYF
13	TRBV19	TRBD2	NA	TRBJ2-3	TGTGCCAGTAGTATGTCTAGCGGAGTGGGGCAGTATTTT	CASSMSSGVGQYF
15	TRBV5-1	TRBD2	NA	TRBJ2-7	TGCGCCAGCAGCTTGGGGACTAGAGTTCCGCGGGAGCAGTACTTC	CASSLGTRVPREQYF
20	TRBV5-1	TRBD1	NA	TRBJ2-2	TGCGCCAGCAGCCAACAGGGGGCTCTCACCATTACCGGCCGAACCGGGGAGCTGTTTTTT	CASSQQGALTITGRTGELFF
16	TRBV6-1	NA	NA	TRBJ2-3	TGTGCCAGCAGTGAAGCACTTAGCGCTAGCACAGATACGCAGTATTTT	CASSEALSASTDTQYF
15	TRBV28	TRBD1	NA	TRBJ2-3	TGTGCCAGCAGCCCCCCGGGACAGGGCACAGATACGCAGTATTTT	CASSPPGQGTDTQYF
18	TRBV18	NA	NA	TRBJ1-1	TGTGCCAGCTCATCGCGATATAGAGACGGCCAAGGGAACACTGAAGCTTTCTTT	CASSSRYRDGQGNTEAFF
18	TRBV4-2	NA	NA	TRBJ2-1	TGTGCCAGCAGCCAAGAACTGGTAGGCTTTAGCTCCTACAATGAGCAGTTCTTC	CASSQELVGFSSYNEQFF
14	TRBV18	NA	NA	TRBJ1-4	TGTGCCAGCTCCCGCGGGGGGGCCGATGAAAAACTGTTTTTT	CASSRGGADEKLFF
16	TRBV6-5	NA	few	TRBJ1-2	TGTGCCAGCAGTTACCCGGACAGACTACTTAACTATGGCTACACCTTC	CASSYPDRLLNYGYTF
19	TRBV2	TRBD2	NA	TRBJ2-1	TGTGCCAGCAGTGTTCCGGGGGCTAGGACTAGCGGGAGCCACAATGAGCAGTTCTTC	CASSVPGARTSGSHNEQFF
16	TRBV18	TRBD1	NA	TRBJ1-1	TGTGCCAGCTCACCATCGGGGACAGAGTTGAACACTGAAGCTTTCTTT	CASSPSGTELNTEAFF
17	TRBV13	NA	once	TRBJ1-1	TGTGCCAGCAGAAATAGCGCGGATAGGGAGAAGAACACTGAAGCTTTCTTT	CASRNSADREKNTEAFF
15	TRBV5-1	NA	NA	TRBJ2-3	TGCGCCAGCAGCCCGACTTCGGCTAGCACAGATACGCAGTATTTT	CASSPTSASTDTQYF
15	TRBV18	NA	NA	TRBJ2-1	TGTGCCAGCTCACCAAGAACAGGGCGGGACAATGAGCAGTTCTTC	CASSPRTGRDNEQFF
17	TRBV9	TRBD2	NA	TRBJ2-3	TGTGCCAGCAGCGCTAGGACTAGCGGGAGCCCCACAGATACGCAGTATTTT	CASSARTSGSPTDTQYF
14	TRBV5-1	NA	NA	TRBJ1-2	TGCGCCAGCCGTTCGGACGGCGCTTATTATGGCTACACCTTC	CASRSDGAYYGYTF
13	TRBV19	NA	once	TRBJ1-2	TGTGCCAGTAGTGCTCAGGGAGTCTCTGGCTACACCTTC	CASSAQGVSGYTF
13	TRBV11-2	NA	NA	TRBJ2-1	TGTGCCAGCAGCTTAGGACGATACAATGAGCAGTTCTTC	CASSLGRYNEQFF
14	TRBV5-4	NA	NA	TRBJ1-2	TGTGCCAGCAGCTTGGATGGGGGAGACTATGGCTACACCTTC	CASSLDGGDYGYTF
15	TRBV7-8	NA	NA	TRBJ1-3	TGTGCCAGCAGCCCGGTCCTACACTCTGGAAACACCATATATTTT	CASSPVLHSGNTIYF
14	TRBV21-1	NA	NA	TRBJ2-7	TGTGCCAGCAGCACGGGTTCAGGGTGGTACGAGCAGTACTTC	CASSTGSGWYEQYF
17	TRBV4-1	NA	NA	TRBJ1-3	TGCGCCAGCAGCCCCCAGGGAGGAGGGTTGGAAGGAAACACCATATATTTT	CASSPQGGGLEGNTIYF
16	TRBV19	NA	NA	TRBJ1-1	TGTGCCAGTAGTATGCGGAAGGGACAAGCGAACACTGAAGCTTTCTTT	CASSMRKGQANTEAFF
12	TRBV5-1	NA	NA	TRBJ2-1	TGCGCCAGCAGCACGACCCACAATGAGCAGTTCTTC	CASSTTHNEQFF
14	TRBV2	NA	NA	TRBJ1-2	TGTGCCAGCAAGGGCGGGGGCCAGCGGGATGGCTACACCTTC	CASKGGGQRDGYTF
14	TRBV10-3	TRBD2	once	TRBJ2-2	TGTGCCATCAGCATAGCGGGAGCAAACGGGGAGCTGTTTTTT	CAISIAGANGELFF
15	TRBV18	TRBD1	NA	TRBJ2-1	TGTGCCAGCTCATTGGGACAGGGGTGGTACAATGAGCAGTTCTTC	CASSLGQGWYNEQFF
15	TRBV11-2	TRBD1	NA	TRBJ2-7	TGTGCCAGCAGCGTCAGTGGACAGGAATGGGCCGAGCAGTACTTC	CASSVSGQEWAEQYF
14	TRBV5-1	NA	NA	TRBJ1-6	TGCGCCAGCAGCTTGGGCAGTTTTAATTCACCCCTCCACTTT	CASSLGSFNSPLHF
16	TRBV18	TRBD2	NA	TRBJ2-2	TGTGCCAGCTCACCGCCGACTAGCGGAAACACCGGGGAGCTGTTTTTT	CASSPPTSGNTGELFF